This T cell receptor (beta chain) was found in a study of human T cells and chemical hapten exposure. Findings and limits, study-wide: Expanded TCRs formed significantly more large CDR3 similarity clusters than controls. Donors' alopecia may make their immune response differ from healthy people's. PT1 expanded TCR numbers tracked positively with patch test score.

A word on this clonotype: Its antigen remains unidentified.

Sample time point: pre-sensitization, week 0. The sample's treatment: therapeutic diphenylcyclopropenone sensitization with weekly scalp DPC. Each CDR3 protein gets one entry after TCRdb re-called the RACE reads with MiXCR. This sample has roughly 380,000 distinct CDR3 sequences, with 5% to 6.5% found just once. Trimming removed 3 bases at V and 10 bases at J, with 16 bases between. This CDR3 is built from 15 residues. Germline values: CDR1 LNHDA, CDR2 SQIVND (reference sequence). The TCR originated in a woman in her forties or fifties with alopecia areata. Some clones in this sample may be carry-over from other donors' samples. The rearrangement links TRBV19 to TRBJ1-6; D gene uncertain. Sequences were derived from whole blood, sampled in connection with sensitization to the hapten diphenylcyclopropenone (DPC). The CDR3 coding sequence is TGTGCCAGTAGTATCCAGGTGGCAGCCGGCTCACCCCTCCACTTT. Protein: CASSIQVAAGSPLHF.